The clone carrying this T cell receptor (beta chain) was detected only once. Only in-frame clones appear in the TCRdb table, and some are missing; sequencing was by immunoSEQ multiplex PCR. The sample includes over 10,000 clones, around 75% of them seen just once. This CDR3 comprises 14 residues. V lost 8 bases and J lost 4, with 17 bases in between. Germline V lookup: CDR1 LNHDA, CDR2 SQIVND (reference sequence). This entry is derived from a study of ipilimumab plus nivolumab after autologous stem cell transplantation. Study details: The myeloma group: high-risk transplant-naive, or relapse within 3 years after first autologous transplant.

Checkpoint therapy with ipilimumab 1 mg/kg began 14 to 28 days after transplant. Patients received nivolumab 3 mg/kg at weeks 1, 4, 7, 10, then fortnightly to week 26. The sequenced sample was PBMCs, obtained in a trial of ipilimumab plus nivolumab as post-transplant consolidation. The clonotype originates from a male donor with multiple myeloma. This sequence joins TRBV19 and TRBJ1-2, with D tentatively TRBD1 (6 bases). The CDR3 nucleotides are TGTGCCAGTCGTAACGGGGGGCCTGTCTATGGCTACACCTTC. Translating it yields CASRNGGPVYGYTF.